Presented here are 19 T cell receptor beta chains from one specimen sequenced in a study of T cells in Graves' hyperthyroidism and ophthalmopathy. It was RNA transcripts that yielded the amplified TCR beta CDR3 regions. First-round RT-PCR of the TCR CDR3 relied on the HTBI primer set. MiXCR was run by TCRdb on the multiplex PCR reads, yielding one entry per CDR3 protein. The table has hundreds of thousands of distinct CDR3 sequences, over 15% seen once. The sequenced material came from blood. These receptors came from a woman in her late teens or twenties with Graves' hyperthyroidism.

This clonotype was counted a few times. The chain is built from TRBV9 and TRBJ2-1, with 7 bases fitting TRBD2. With 0 bases clipped from V and 4 bases from J, the junction kept 4 bases outside the gene matches. Germline V lookup: CDR1 SGDLS, CDR2 YYNGEE. The CDR3 has 15 amino acids. The CDR3 DNA is TGTGCCAGCAGCGTAGAGGCGGGAGTTTACAATGAGCAGTTCTTC. This gives the protein CASSVEAGVYNEQFF.

The chain links TRBV7-6 to TRBJ1-5, with TRBD1 matching over 8 bases. The CDR3 runs to 13 residues. In germline, CDR1 is SGHVS, CDR2 FNYEAQ. Losses at the gene ends were 5 bases for V and 9 bases for J; bases not matched to a gene: 6. The CDR3 loop reads CASSHDRGWPQHF. The CDR3 region has the DNA TGTGCCAGCAGCCACGACAGGGGATGGCCCCAGCATTTT.

Only a few counts were recorded for this clonotype. This chain uses TRBV6-1 with TRBJ1-2, with 9 bases fitting TRBD1. The germline V gene has CDR1 MNHNS and CDR2 SASEGT. The V and J ends lost 0 bases and 4 bases, in that order; junction bases with no gene match: 3. The CDR3 is made up of 15 amino acids. The CDR3 DNA reads TGTGCCAGCAGTGAAGCACAGGGGGCCGGCTATGGCTACACCTTC. Translating gives CASSEAQGAGYGYTF.

This clonotype was seen repeatedly, ten times or more. CDR3 amino acids: CASSDRTGAQEQYF. The CDR3 DNA sequence: TGTGCCAGCAGTGACCGGACAGGGGCACAAGAGCAGTACTTC. The gene calls are TRBV6-1 and TRBJ2-7; 9 bases map to TRBD1. Losses at the gene ends were 3 bases for V and 7 bases for J; bases not matched to a gene: 7. The CDR3 length is 14 residues. Germline loops: CDR1 MNHNS, CDR2 SASEGT.

CDR3 sequence reads: CASSTPVGRVASGRVSYEQYF. CDR3 coding DNA: TGTGCCAGCAGTACGCCTGTGGGCAGGGTGGCTAGCGGGAGGGTGTCCTACGAGCAGTACTTC. The J gene is TRBJ2-7, the V gene TRBV28, with 12 bases matching TRBD2. CDR1 and CDR2 (germline): MDHEN, SYDVKM. There are 21 residues in the CDR3. Losses at the gene ends were 5 bases for V and 1 base for J; bases not matched to a gene: 21.

This clonotype was picked up a small number of times. The V and J genes are TRBV20-1 and TRBJ2-3; TRBD2 aligns across 9 bases. This CDR3 comprises 16 residues. Germline assignment: CDR1 DFQATT and CDR2 SNEGSKA (reference sequence). The V gene end was trimmed by 6 bases and the J gene end by 8 bases; junction bases not matched to a gene: 18. The CDR3 here is CSALPEASGMVGTQYF. Written as DNA, the CDR3 is TGCAGTGCCCTCCCGGAGGCTAGCGGGATGGTGGGTACGCAGTATTTT.

This clonotype has at least ten counts. The gene calls are TRBV6-1 and TRBJ2-1; D possibly corresponds to TRBD1 (5 bases). The germline gives CDR1 MNHNS, CDR2 SASEGT. The length of the CDR3 is 16 residues. V shed 0 bases and J shed 8 bases, with 17 bases lying between them. CDR3 nucleotide sequence: TGTGCCAGCAGTGAAGCGACTCCAGGGCTTAACGATGAGCAGTTCTTC. It is translated as CASSEATPGLNDEQFF.

This clonotype was picked up a small number of times. The chain has TRBV7-6 and TRBJ1-5; a weak D match, TRBD1 (5 bases). The CDR3 has 17 residues. V was clipped by 1 base and J by 3 bases, with 16 bases between them. The germline gives CDR1 SGHVS, CDR2 FNYEAQ. As DNA, the CDR3 is TGTGCCAGCAGCTTAGGGGGGGGGAGATGGAACAATCAGCCCCAGCATTTT. Protein product: CASSLGGGRWNNQPQHF.

The chain joins TRBV6-2 or TRBV6-3 to TRBJ1-1; the match to TRBD1 covers 10 bases. The V and J ends lost 6 bases and 11 bases, in that order; junction bases with no gene match: 3. CDR1 and CDR2 from the germline V gene are MNHEY and SVGEGT. The length of the CDR3 is 11 residues. DNA for the CDR3: TGTGCCAGCAGGTCGGACAGGGGGGCTTTCTTT. As protein: CASRSDRGAFF.

This clonotype has a handful of counts. V usage is TRBV13 and J usage is TRBJ1-1; a possible D gene is TRBD1 (6 bases). CDR1 and CDR2 from the germline V gene are PRHDT and FYEKMQ (reference sequence). V lost 4 bases to trimming and J lost 7 bases, with 10 bases between them. CDR3 size: 12 residues. DNA of the CDR3: TGTGCCAGCAGCTGGAGACAGGTTGAAGCTTTCTTT. It translates to CASSWRQVEAFF.

Remarks on this clonotype: This may stem from a read error, because a much larger clone lies one nucleotide away. The CDR3 spells CAGTLRDRGNSPLHF. DNA for the CDR3: TGTGCCGGCACCCTCCGTGACAGAGGCAATTCACCCCTCCACTTT. The chain has TRBV12-3 or TRBV12-4 and TRBJ1-6; possibly TRBD1 for D (5 bases). V gave up 11 bases and J gave up 7 bases, with 21 bases separating them. This CDR3 is built from 15 residues.

This clonotype was recorded many times. The rearrangement links TRBV20-1 to TRBJ2-3; the D call may be TRBD1 or TRBD2 (6 bases each). In germline, CDR1 is DFQATT, CDR2 SNEGSKA (reference sequence). Trimming removed 6 bases at V and 2 bases at J, with 15 bases between. This CDR3 is 14 amino acids long. CDR3 residues: CSAFKGGLTDTQYF. The CDR3 DNA reads TGCAGTGCGTTCAAGGGGGGACTCACAGATACGCAGTATTTT.

This chain uses TRBV11-2 with TRBJ2-3; no definite D call. The V gene lost 0 bases and the J gene lost 2 bases, with 15 bases spanning the gap. Per germline, CDR1 SGHAT and CDR2 FQNNGV. The CDR3 is made up of 17 amino acids. The CDR3 loop is CASSLDQAGIATDTQYF. The DNA of the CDR3 is TGTGCCAGCAGCTTAGATCAGGCAGGTATAGCCACAGATACGCAGTATTTT.

The rearrangement links TRBV29-1 to TRBJ2-2; TRBD2 aligns across 12 bases. Germline V CDR1 and CDR2: SQVTM, ANQGSEA. The CDR3 covers 16 residues. J lost 1 base, V lost 4 bases, and 4 bases had no gene match. The CDR3 DNA reads as TGCAGCGTTGGAGCTAGCGGGAGGGAGAACACCGGGGAGCTGTTTTTT. Translated, it gives CSVGASGRENTGELFF.

The V call is TRBV4-2, the J call TRBJ2-3, with 7 positions matching TRBD1. This CDR3 is built from 15 residues. J lost 2 bases, V lost 5 bases, and 7 bases had no gene match. Per the germline V gene, CDR1 is LGHNA and CDR2 is YNFKEQ. The CDR3 region has the DNA TGTGCCAGCAGCGGGGTGGACAGGCCCACAGATACGCAGTATTTT. It yields the protein CASSGVDRPTDTQYF.

Many counts were recorded for this clonotype. The chain uses TRBV29-1 and TRBJ2-7; 11 bases are a match to TRBD2. This CDR3 comprises 15 residues. Germline assignment: CDR1 SQVTM and CDR2 ANQGSEA. The V and J ends lost 3 bases and 2 bases, in that order; junction bases with no gene match: 6. The CDR3 here is CSVDRETSGTYEQYF. The CDR3 DNA follows: TGCAGCGTTGATAGGGAGACTAGCGGGACCTACGAGCAGTACTTC.

The gene calls are TRBV20-1 and TRBJ2-7; 7 nucleotides line up with TRBD1. V gave up 1 base and J gave up 2 bases; unmatched junction bases: 11. This CDR3 has 16 residues. The germline gives CDR1 DFQATT, CDR2 SNEGSKA (reference sequence). The CDR3 loop reads CSARVETGSRTYEQYF. The CDR3 bases are TGCAGTGCTAGAGTCGAGACAGGGTCCCGCACCTACGAGCAGTACTTC.

For this clonotype: A read error may explain this, as a much larger clone is one base away. J is TRBJ2-5 and V is TRBV12-3 or TRBV12-4; D possibly corresponds to TRBD2 (6 bases). The CDR3 runs to 16 residues. V was trimmed by 1 base and J by 7 bases, leaving 19 bases between them. The CDR3 reads CASSLEHRTKEGTQYF. The CDR3 DNA is TGTGCCAGCAGTTTAGAACACCGGACTAAAGAAGGGACCCAGTACTTC.

This clonotype was counted a few times. This chain links TRBV7-2 with TRBJ2-7; 8 bases align to TRBD1. The CDR3 is 14 amino acids. The junction had 4 bases not matched to a gene; V was cut back by 5 bases and J by 1 base. In germline, CDR1 is SGHTA, CDR2 FQGNSA. The CDR3 loop reads CASSAWDRSYEQYF. In DNA form, the CDR3 reads TGTGCCAGCAGCGCCTGGGACAGGTCCTACGAGCAGTACTTC.